One sample yielded the 30 T cell receptor beta chains listed below, sequenced in a study of blood T cell repertoires in COVID-19. Using immunoSEQ multiplex PCR, the repertoire was profiled, and TCRdb retains in-frame clones only, with some absent. The sample lists around 200,000 clones; roughly 87% were seen once. The sequencing sample was made of peripheral blood. Receptors were obtained from a man aged 35 to 55 with active or convalescent COVID-19.

The rearrangement uses TRBV3-1 (or the pseudogene TRBV3-2) and TRBJ1-1; the match to TRBD1 covers 7 bases. With V trimmed by 3 bases and J by 2 bases, 6 bases remained unmatched. CDR3 size: 15 residues. Germline assignment: CDR1 LGHDT and CDR2 YNNKEL (reference sequence). CDR3 sequence reads: CASSQAGQLNTEAFF. In DNA form, the CDR3 reads TGTGCCAGCAGCCAGGCGGGACAGCTAAACACTGAAGCTTTCTTT.

V gene TRBV19 combines with J gene TRBJ1-5; TRBD1 agrees at 8 bases. The CDR3 length is 16 residues. CDR1 LNHDA and CDR2 SQIVND come from the germline V gene (reference sequence). Unmatched junction bases numbered 7, after V lost 6 bases and J lost 0 bases. DNA for the CDR3: TGTGCCAGTAGCAACCGACAGGGGATTAGCAATCAGCCCCAGCATTTT. Amino acids: CASSNRQGISNQPQHF. Variable domain in full (rest from reference TRBV19 and TRBJ1-5): DGGITQSPKYLFRKEGQNVTLSCEQNLNHDAMYWYRQDPGQGLRLIYYSQIVNDFQKGDIAEGYSVSREKKESFPLTVTSAQKNPTAFYLCASSNRQGISNQPQHFGDGTRLSIL.

This rearrangement joins TRBV6-5 to TRBJ2-7; the D gene is possibly TRBD2 (7 bases). V lost 7 bases to trimming and J lost 6 bases, with 16 bases between them. The CDR3 totals 13 residues. Germline V gene sequence: CDR1 MNHEY, CDR2 SVGAGI. The CDR3 coding sequence is TGTGCCAGCACGAGGGAGCGGGACACCGAGCAGTACTTC. As protein: CASTRERDTEQYF.

There are a few counts of this clone. The chain has TRBV6-1 and TRBJ1-2; no reliable D call. Germline CDR1 and CDR2: MNHNS and SASEGT. V shed 0 bases and J shed 5 bases, with 10 bases lying between them. The CDR3 extends over 14 amino acids. The CDR3 protein is CASSEASSWYGYTF. The CDR3 region has the DNA TGTGCCAGCAGTGAAGCTTCCAGTTGGTATGGCTACACCTTC.

The chain has TRBV30 and TRBJ2-3, with 8 bases fitting TRBD1. V lost 1 base and J lost 4; bases outside the gene matches: 4. CDR3 length: 14 residues. Germline V gives CDR1 GTSNPN, CDR2 SVGIG (reference sequence). The CDR3 loop reads CAWSDGQGADTQYF. CDR3 DNA sequence: TGTGCCTGGAGTGACGGACAGGGTGCAGATACGCAGTATTTT.

The genes are TRBV9 and TRBJ2-2, with D perhaps TRBD2 (5 bases). Trimming pared 4 bases from V and 1 base from J, leaving 14 bases between. CDR1 and CDR2 from the germline V gene are SGDLS and YYNGEE. The CDR3 loop spans 16 amino acids. This CDR3 reads CASSPRGTKNTGELFF. DNA for the CDR3: TGTGCCAGCAGCCCCCGGGGTACGAAGAACACCGGGGAGCTGTTTTTT.

This chain joins TRBV25-1 and TRBJ2-7; 8 bases fit TRBD2. Germline V gene lookup returns CDR1 MGHDK and CDR2 SYGVNS. V dropped 5 bases and J dropped 5; count of bases not matched to a gene: 14. The CDR3 sequence is 16 residues long. The CDR3 region has the DNA TGTGCCAGCAGTCCCCCCGGGACTAGGGGTTGGGACGAGCAGTACTTC. Translation: CASSPPGTRGWDEQYF.

The chain recombines TRBV10-2 with TRBJ2-1, with a possible D match to TRBD1 (5 bases). With 4 bases removed from V and 4 bases from J, the gap between germline ends came to 11 bases. The length of the CDR3 is 14 residues. Germline CDR1 is WSHSY and CDR2 is SAAADI. CDR3 sequence (DNA): TGCGCCAGCAGTGCGGCAGGGCTATACAATGAGCAGTTCTTC. Translation gives CASSAAGLYNEQFF.

V and J are TRBV11-2 and TRBJ2-7; D possibly corresponds to TRBD2 (6 bases). This CDR3 contains 14 residues. V lost 4 bases and J 3 bases, leaving 13 bases between the germline ends. Germline V gene data show CDR1 as SGHAT and CDR2 as FQNNGV. CDR3 protein: CASSYVGGVYEQYF. In DNA, the CDR3 is TGTGCCAGCAGCTACGTGGGGGGAGTCTACGAGCAGTACTTC.

The chain joins TRBV27 to TRBJ1-1, with D tentatively TRBD1 (6 bases). Trimming took off 4 bases at V and 4 bases at J, with 10 bases between the two ends. This CDR3 comprises 13 residues. CDR1 is MNHEY and CDR2 is SMNVEV in the germline V gene (reference sequence). The CDR3 DNA follows: TGTGCCAGCAGTTACAGGGTCCTCACTGAAGCTTTCTTT. Translation: CASSYRVLTEAFF.

The table lists this clone with a count of one. The J gene is TRBJ1-4, the V gene TRBV4-1; D uncertain. Germline CDR1 and CDR2: MGHRA and YSYEKL. V lost 3 bases and J lost 8, with 7 bases in between. The CDR3 covers 12 residues. DNA for the CDR3: TGCGCCAGCAGCCACGGAGAGGAAAAACTGTTTTTT. Translated, it gives CASSHGEEKLFF.

This rearrangement joins TRBV7-3 to TRBJ2-5; 10 bases fit TRBD2. This CDR3 spans 16 amino acids. The V gene end was trimmed by 4 bases and the J gene end by 7 bases; junction bases not matched to a gene: 12. CDR1 is SGHTA and CDR2 is FQGTGA in the germline V gene. The DNA for the CDR3 is TGTGCCAGCAGCTCCTTCGGGGCTAGCGGGGGTGGGACCCAGTACTTC. This gives the protein CASSSFGASGGGTQYF.

This clone has only one observation. V is TRBV13 and J is TRBJ2-7; TRBD1 agrees at 10 bases. The length of the CDR3 is 16 residues. J gave up 7 bases and V 4 bases, and 13 bases lay outside the gene matches. Germline assignment: CDR1 PRHDT and CDR2 FYEKMQ (reference sequence). Here the CDR3 reads CASSWGLPGQGREQYF. CDR3 nucleotides: TGTGCCAGCAGCTGGGGATTGCCGGGACAGGGGCGAGAGCAGTACTTC.

The CDR3 sequence: CASTTRRSGYTF. As DNA, the CDR3 is TGTGCCAGCACGACACGGAGGTCTGGCTACACCTTC. The rearrangement uses TRBV11-2 and TRBJ1-2; unclear D gene. V lost 7 bases and J 7 bases, leaving 13 bases between the germline ends. This CDR3 spans 12 amino acids. Germline V gives CDR1 SGHAT, CDR2 FQNNGV.

This chain connects TRBV9 to TRBJ2-3, with D possibly being TRBD2 (6 bases). Germline V CDR1 and CDR2: SGDLS, YYNGEE. This CDR3 spans 14 amino acids. V gave up 3 bases and J gave up 2 bases, with 10 bases separating them. The chain's CDR3 is CASSGGTFTDTQYF. DNA of the CDR3: TGTGCCAGCAGCGGCGGGACTTTCACAGATACGCAGTATTTT.

The V gene is TRBV19, the J gene TRBJ2-6; 7 nucleotides match TRBD1. The germline V gene encodes CDR1 LNHDA and CDR2 SQIVND (reference sequence). The CDR3 contains 18 residues. Trimming cost V 5 bases and J 0 bases; bases outside gene matches: 10. This CDR3 is CASSRNRGSSSGANVLTF. The CDR3 DNA follows: TGTGCCAGTAGTCGTAACAGGGGTTCTAGCTCTGGGGCCAACGTCCTGACTTTC.

The chain uses TRBV27 and TRBJ2-1; D gene ambiguous. Trimming took 5 bases from V and 3 from J, leaving 11 bases between them. Germline V lookup: CDR1 MNHEY, CDR2 SMNVEV (reference sequence). The CDR3 loop spans 14 amino acids. The CDR3 sequence is CASSTAEFYNEQFF. For the CDR3, the DNA is TGTGCCAGCAGTACAGCCGAGTTCTACAATGAGCAGTTCTTC.

This clone was seen many times. The rearrangement joins TRBV29-1 to TRBJ1-1; D remains ambiguous. V was cut by 6 bases and J by 1 base, with 9 bases left in between. Per germline, CDR1 SQVTM and CDR2 ANQGSEA. This CDR3 is built from 12 residues. The CDR3, as DNA: TGCAGCGTCGGAGCTACGAACACTGAAGCTTTCTTT. Its translation is CSVGATNTEAFF.

The chain couples TRBV5-1 to TRBJ1-2; 8 bases fit TRBD1. The CDR3 has 16 residues. J gave up 5 bases and V 0 bases, and 9 bases lay outside the gene matches. Germline CDR1 is SGHRS and CDR2 is YFSETQ. The CDR3 region is CASSLGETGGLYGYTF. CDR3 bases: TGCGCCAGCAGCTTGGGAGAAACAGGGGGGTTGTATGGCTACACCTTC.

The chain employs TRBV3-1 (or the pseudogene TRBV3-2) and TRBJ1-2; 8 positions agree with TRBD1. The CDR3 is made up of 15 amino acids. Germline-derived CDR1 and CDR2 are LGHDT and YNNKEL (reference sequence). Trimming took 5 bases from V and 5 from J; bases not matched to a gene: 10. This CDR3 reads CASSGSIQGAYGYTF. In DNA form, the CDR3 reads TGTGCCAGCAGCGGATCAATTCAGGGGGCGTATGGCTACACCTTC.

The chain joins TRBV9 to TRBJ2-3; TRBD2 matches 9 bases. In germline, CDR1 is SGDLS, CDR2 YYNGEE. After removal of 6 bases from V and 0 bases from J, the junction contained 5 bases not matched to a gene. This CDR3 contains 15 residues. The CDR3 DNA is TGTGCCAGCACCCTAGCGGGATCGAGCACAGATACGCAGTATTTT. Protein: CASTLAGSSTDTQYF.

J is TRBJ2-1 and V is TRBV27; no firm D call. Germline V gene sequence: CDR1 MNHEY, CDR2 SMNVEV (reference sequence). The CDR3 contains 14 residues. Deletions cut 2 bases from V and 3 bases from J, with 8 bases between. In DNA form, the CDR3 reads TGTGCCAGCAGTTTAAATCCGGTCTACAATGAGCAGTTCTTC. Its translation: CASSLNPVYNEQFF.

The chain joins TRBV6-5 to TRBJ1-6; 7 bases match TRBD1. J was trimmed by 9 bases and V by 5 bases; bases with no gene match: 10. This CDR3 is 15 amino acids long. Germline loops: CDR1 MNHEY, CDR2 SVGAGI. The DNA for the CDR3 is TGTGCCAGCAGTCAGGGCCGACAGGGAAGTTCACCCCTCCACTTT. This gives the protein CASSQGRQGSSPLHF.

This CDR3 reads CASSRSGTGGALVPGELFF. The CDR3 region has the DNA TGTGCCAGCAGTCGCTCCGGGACAGGGGGCGCGTTAGTTCCCGGGGAGCTGTTTTTT. The chain links TRBV6-6 to TRBJ2-2, with 12 bases lining up with TRBD1. The CDR3 loop spans 19 amino acids. Trimming removed 5 bases from V and 6 bases from J; junction bases left unmatched: 16. Germline CDR1 reads MNHNY; CDR2 reads SVGAGI (reference sequence).

The chain carries TRBV28 and TRBJ1-2; tentative D call: TRBD1 (6 bases). Germline V CDR1 and CDR2: MDHEN, SYDVKM. V dropped 5 bases and J dropped 5 bases, with 21 bases sitting between them. This CDR3 comprises 16 residues. The CDR3 nucleotides read TGTGCCAGCAGTACTCCCGGGGGGGGGCGTGGATATGGCTACACCTTC. Protein product: CASSTPGGGRGYGYTF.

In this sample, this clone turned up once. The rearrangement uses TRBV27 and TRBJ2-2, with a weak D call TRBD1 (5 bases). V was trimmed by 6 bases and J by 4 bases, leaving 9 bases between them. The CDR3 spans 13 residues. CDR1 and CDR2 (germline): MNHEY, SMNVEV (reference sequence). In DNA form, the CDR3 reads TGTGCCAGCAGGGGCCAGGGCACCGGGGAGCTGTTTTTT. Residues: CASRGQGTGELFF.

The V and J genes are TRBV5-8 and TRBJ1-2; the D is unclear. Germline CDR1 reads SGHTS; CDR2 reads YDEGEE. The germline V and J ends were trimmed by 0 bases and 4 bases, with 13 bases remaining between them. This CDR3 is built from 15 residues. The CDR3 here is CASSLVVRGLYGYTF. The DNA of the CDR3 is TGTGCCAGCAGCTTGGTGGTAAGAGGACTCTATGGCTACACCTTC.

The chain's CDR3 is CASSLWGTGHRGYTF. CDR3 bases: TGTGCCAGCAGCTTGTGGGGGACAGGGCATCGTGGCTACACCTTC. The chain has TRBV5-6 and TRBJ1-2, with 9 bases matching TRBD1. CDR3 length: 15 residues. Germline CDR1 and CDR2: SGHDT and YYEEEE. V shed 1 base and J 7 bases; nucleotides not matched to a gene: 8.

This chain joins TRBV5-1 and TRBJ2-1; 11 bases match TRBD2. V was clipped by 4 bases and J by 2 bases; unmatched bases: 5. CDR3 size: 16 residues. Per germline, CDR1 SGHRS and CDR2 YFSETQ. The DNA of the CDR3 is TGCGCCAGCAGCCGGGGACTAGCGGCCACCTACAATGAGCAGTTCTTC. Encoded protein: CASSRGLAATYNEQFF.

The rearrangement uses TRBV28 and TRBJ2-1, with 11 bases aligning to TRBD2. CDR1 and CDR2 from the germline V gene are MDHEN and SYDVKM. This CDR3 is 15 amino acids long. J gave up 7 bases and V 3 bases, and 5 bases lay outside the gene matches. The CDR3 protein is CASSFRGTSGNEQFF. CDR3 nucleotide sequence: TGTGCCAGCAGTTTTCGTGGGACTAGCGGTAATGAGCAGTTCTTC.